A selection of T cell receptor beta chains follows, all from one sample in a study of blood T cells in healthy people across ages. MiXCR, applied by TCRdb to the 5' RACE reads, yields one record per CDR3 protein. The data hold hundreds of thousands of distinct CDR3 sequences, with around 25% observed a single time. These records were also assigned to another study, of T cells of mothers and their children.

What was sequenced was blood. These receptors were collected from a boy aged 5-17 years in good health. Both conserved end residues are part of each CDR3. Each record gives: D gene, V gene, J gene, CDR3 length, clone size, CDR3 protein, CDR3 DNA. A D gene is named only where the DNA matches it firmly. A clone size is listed for some rows: how often the clone was seen (once, few, many), or a class if it is expanded.

D gene: TRBD1; V gene: TRBV12-3/TRBV12-4; J gene: TRBJ2-5; CDR3 length: 16; clone size: .; CDR3 protein: CASSPGQGYLQETQYF; CDR3 DNA: TGTGCCAGCAGCCCGGGACAGGGCTACCTCCAAGAGACCCAGTACTTC
D gene: .; V gene: TRBV20-1; J gene: TRBJ1-3; CDR3 length: 15; clone size: few; CDR3 protein: CSARVNLAGGNTIYF; CDR3 DNA: TGCAGTGCTAGAGTGAATCTGGCCGGTGGAAACACCATATATTTT
D gene: TRBD2; V gene: TRBV28; J gene: TRBJ2-7; CDR3 length: 13; clone size: few; CDR3 protein: CASSRSGTYEQYF; CDR3 DNA: TGTGCCAGCAGTAGAAGCGGGACCTACGAGCAGTACTTC
D gene: .; V gene: TRBV4-3; J gene: TRBJ2-5; CDR3 length: 15; clone size: .; CDR3 protein: CASSQDNRAQETQYF; CDR3 DNA: TGCGCCAGCAGCCAAGATAACAGGGCCCAAGAGACCCAGTACTTC
D gene: TRBD1; V gene: TRBV28; J gene: TRBJ2-4; CDR3 length: 15; clone size: .; CDR3 protein: CANSREGTGRNIQYF; CDR3 DNA: TGTGCCAACAGTCGAGAGGGGACAGGGAGAAACATTCAGTACTTC
D gene: TRBD2; V gene: TRBV5-1; J gene: TRBJ2-1; CDR3 length: 15; clone size: many; CDR3 protein: CASSVELAGGNEQFF; CDR3 DNA: TGCGCCAGCAGCGTCGAACTAGCGGGGGGGAATGAGCAGTTCTTC
D gene: .; V gene: TRBV7-8; J gene: TRBJ2-7; CDR3 length: 15; clone size: few; CDR3 protein: CASSLFETGTYEQYF; CDR3 DNA: TGTGCCAGCAGCTTATTCGAGACTGGAACCTACGAGCAGTACTTC
D gene: TRBD1; V gene: TRBV4-3; J gene: TRBJ2-2; CDR3 length: 16; clone size: once; CDR3 protein: CASSQGRQGDGGELFF; CDR3 DNA: TGCGCCAGCAGCCAAGGACGACAGGGGGACGGCGGGGAGCTGTTTTTT
D gene: TRBD1; V gene: TRBV7-6; J gene: TRBJ1-1; CDR3 length: 15; clone size: few; CDR3 protein: CASSLGQGGNAEAFF; CDR3 DNA: TGTGCCAGCAGCTTAGGGCAGGGGGGGAACGCTGAAGCTTTCTTT
D gene: TRBD1; V gene: TRBV28; J gene: TRBJ2-1; CDR3 length: 10; clone size: .; CDR3 protein: CASGRDREFF; CDR3 DNA: TGTGCCAGCGGCCGGGACAGGGAGTTCTTC